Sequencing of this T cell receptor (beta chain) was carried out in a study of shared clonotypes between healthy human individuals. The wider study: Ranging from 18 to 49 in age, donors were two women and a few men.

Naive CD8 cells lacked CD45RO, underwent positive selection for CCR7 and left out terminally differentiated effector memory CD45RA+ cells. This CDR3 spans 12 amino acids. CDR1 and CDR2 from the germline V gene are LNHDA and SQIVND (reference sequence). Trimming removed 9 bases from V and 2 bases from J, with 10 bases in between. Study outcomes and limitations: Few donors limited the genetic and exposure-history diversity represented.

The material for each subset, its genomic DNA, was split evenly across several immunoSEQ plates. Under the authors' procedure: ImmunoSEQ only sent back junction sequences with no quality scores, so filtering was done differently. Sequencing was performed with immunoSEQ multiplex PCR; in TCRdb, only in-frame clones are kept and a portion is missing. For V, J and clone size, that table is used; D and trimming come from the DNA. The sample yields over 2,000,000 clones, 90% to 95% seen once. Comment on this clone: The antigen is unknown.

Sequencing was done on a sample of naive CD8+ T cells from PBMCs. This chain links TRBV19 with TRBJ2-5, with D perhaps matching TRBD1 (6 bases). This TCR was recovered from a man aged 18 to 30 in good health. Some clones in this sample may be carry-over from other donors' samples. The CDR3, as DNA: TGTGCCAGCGCTGGACAGCAAGAGACCCAGTACTTC. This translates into CASAGQQETQYF.